One sample yielded the 9 T cell receptor beta chains listed below, sequenced in a study of ipilimumab plus nivolumab after autologous stem cell transplantation. Clones were read by immunoSEQ multiplex PCR, and TCRdb kept only the in-frame ones, dropping some. Counted here are 84,000 or so clones, about 83% occurring once; the ten biggest clones make up 2% to 2.5%. This specimen was PBMCs, taken in a trial of ipilimumab plus nivolumab as post-transplant consolidation. These receptors were collected from a male donor with diffuse large B-cell lymphoma.

The V and J genes are TRBV6-1 and TRBJ2-1, with 10 bases fitting TRBD2. With 0 bases clipped from V and 8 bases from J, the junction kept 7 bases outside the gene matches. There are 16 residues in the CDR3. Germline V CDR1 and CDR2: MNHNS, SASEGT. CDR3 region: CASSEAASGRGDEQFF. CDR3 nucleotide sequence: TGTGCCAGCAGTGAAGCGGCTAGCGGGAGAGGCGATGAGCAGTTCTTC.

V is TRBV2 and J is TRBJ2-7; the D gene could be TRBD1 or TRBD2 (5 bases each). V dropped 9 bases and J dropped 2 bases, with 11 bases sitting between them. Germline loops: CDR1 SNHLY, CDR2 FYNNEI. The CDR3 runs to 12 residues. The DNA for the CDR3 is TGTGCCAGTCGGGGCGGCCCCTACGAGCAGTACTTC. This gives the protein CASRGGPYEQYF. The variable domain in full, with the rest retrieved from reference TRBV2 and TRBJ2-7, is EPEVTQTPSHQVTQMGQEVILRCVPISNHLYFYWYRQILGQKVEFLVSFYNNEISEKSEIFDDQFSVERPDGSNFTLKIRSTKLEDSAMYFCASRGGPYEQYFGPGTRLTVT.

This clone was observed a handful of times. V is TRBV7-8 and J is TRBJ2-7; TRBD1 or TRBD2 may be the D gene (6 bases each). Germline V gene data show CDR1 as SGHVS and CDR2 as FQNEAQ. V lost 5 bases to trimming and J lost 4 bases, with 15 bases between them. This CDR3 spans 14 amino acids. Here the CDR3 reads CASSRTQGGYEQYF. DNA for the CDR3: TGTGCCAGCAGCCGTACACAGGGAGGATACGAGCAGTACTTC.

This sequence joins TRBV29-1 and TRBJ2-3, with 12 nucleotides matching TRBD1. V lost 7 bases and J lost 5; bases outside the gene matches: 7. There are 14 residues in the CDR3. Germline V CDR1 and CDR2: SQVTM, ANQGSEA. CDR3: CSDLGTGGIDTQYF. The CDR3 DNA reads TGCAGCGACCTTGGGACAGGGGGCATAGATACGCAGTATTTT.

The chain employs TRBV9 and TRBJ1-3; D not certain. The CDR3 is 16 residues long. CDR1 and CDR2 from the germline V gene are SGDLS and YYNGEE. Between the trimmed V and J ends, which lost 4 bases and 0 bases, there was a span of 14 bases. The CDR3 protein is CASSPRAVSSGNTIYF. CDR3 in DNA: TGTGCCAGCAGCCCGCGGGCCGTCTCCTCTGGAAACACCATATATTTT.

Only a few counts were recorded for this clone. V is TRBV5-1 and J is TRBJ2-6; no reliable D call. V gave up 3 bases and J gave up 3 bases, with 13 bases separating them. CDR1 and CDR2 (germline): SGHRS, YFSETQ. This CDR3 is built from 16 residues. CDR3 coding DNA: TGCGCCAGCAGCTCCCTGGTTCTCGGTGGGGCCAACGTCCTGACTTTC. Amino acids: CASSSLVLGGANVLTF.

The rearrangement uses TRBV6-5 and TRBJ1-5; D is possibly TRBD1 (5 bases). CDR1 and CDR2 (germline): MNHEY, SVGAGI. Trimming removed 11 bases at V and 1 base at J, with 9 bases between. This CDR3 is built from 12 residues. The CDR3 DNA reads as TGTGCCGGGGCTGGGAGCAATCAGCCCCAGCATTTT. This encodes CAGAGSNQPQHF.

This chain links TRBV18 with TRBJ2-7; D gene unclear. Per germline, CDR1 KGHSH and CDR2 LQKENI. The CDR3 is 13 amino acids. V was shortened by 2 bases and J by 2 bases, with 7 bases between the two germline ends. DNA of the CDR3: TGTGCCAGCTCACCAATCGTGACCTACGAGCAGTACTTC. Translation: CASSPIVTYEQYF.

CDR3 region: CASSPGGTGHTGELFF. CDR3 nucleotide sequence: TGCGCCAGCAGCCCGGGGGGGACAGGGCACACCGGGGAGCTGTTTTTT. The chain recombines TRBV5-1 with TRBJ2-2, with D maybe TRBD1 (9 bases). Trimming removed 4 bases from V and 3 bases from J, with 16 bases in between. This CDR3 is built from 16 residues. CDR1 and CDR2 (germline): SGHRS, YFSETQ.